This entry lists 18 T cell receptor beta chains sequenced from one sample in a study of blood T cell repertoires in COVID-19. Profiling relied on immunoSEQ multiplex PCR, and the TCRdb table lists in-frame clones only, not all of them. In the table there are more than 150,000 clones, about 90% of which are singletons. The sequenced sample consisted of peripheral blood. These receptors were collected from a man between 65 and 85 years old with active or convalescent COVID-19.

The V gene is TRBV11-2, the J gene TRBJ2-7; possibly TRBD1 for D (6 bases). Trimming left V 4 bases short and J 2 bases short, with 12 bases between. This CDR3 has 14 amino acids. CDR1 SGHAT and CDR2 FQNNGV come from the germline V gene. The CDR3 DNA follows: TGTGCCAGCAGCTCAGCGACAGGTACCTACGAGCAGTACTTC. Translating it yields CASSSATGTYEQYF. The entire variable domain, with the rest obtained from reference TRBV11-2 and TRBJ2-7, is as follows: EAGVAQSPRYKIIEKRQSVAFWCNPISGHATLYWYQQILGQGPKLLIQFQNNGVVDDSQLPKDRFSAERLKGVDSTLKIQPAKLEDSAVYLCASSSATGTYEQYFGPGTRLTVT.

V usage is TRBV24-1 and J usage is TRBJ2-2; the D gene is possibly TRBD1 (6 bases). Germline V CDR1 and CDR2: KGHDR, SFDVKD. Trimming removed 5 bases at V and 0 bases at J, with 12 bases between. CDR3 size: 16 residues. CDR3 sequence: CATSGRGSPNTGELFF. CDR3 coding DNA: TGTGCCACCAGTGGCAGGGGCAGCCCGAACACCGGGGAGCTGTTTTTT.

Of note for this clone: With only one base between it and a far larger clone, this is likely a read error. The rearrangement joins TRBV7-2 to TRBJ1-1; maybe TRBD1 (5 bases). This CDR3 is built from 13 residues. Germline assignment: CDR1 SGHTA and CDR2 FQGNSA. The germline V and J ends were trimmed by 4 bases and 1 base, with 7 bases remaining between them. The CDR3 nucleotides read TGTGCCAGCAGCTCAGGACAGAACACTGAAGCTTTCTTT. This encodes CASSSGQNTEAFF.

This chain joins TRBV4-1 and TRBJ2-1; the match to TRBD1 covers 8 bases. Germline V gives CDR1 MGHRA, CDR2 YSYEKL. V lost 8 bases to trimming and J lost 9 bases; unmatched junction nucleotides: 15. The CDR3 has 15 residues. The CDR3 loop reads CASAGAAITGGEQFF. The CDR3 DNA reads TGCGCCAGCGCCGGGGCGGCTATTACAGGGGGTGAGCAGTTCTTC.

About this clone itself: A junction boundary mismatches the germline segment, possibly from a read error. Other DNA sequences within the sample encode an identical CDR3. The chain recombines TRBV2 with TRBJ1-5; 12 bases are a match to TRBD1. The germline gives CDR1 SNHLY, CDR2 FYNNEI. The CDR3 is 15 residues long. For the CDR3, the DNA is TGTGCCAGCAGGGAAGGGACAGGGGGCTATCAGCCCCAGCATTTT. It specifies CASREGTGGYQPQHF.

The rearrangement uses TRBV6-5 and TRBJ2-5, with 9 nucleotides matching TRBD2. V lost 3 bases, J lost 7 bases, and 3 bases stayed unmatched. Germline CDR1 MNHEY, CDR2 SVGAGI. This CDR3 region has 13 residues. The CDR3 here is CASSYGGGGTQYF. The CDR3 DNA is TGTGCCAGCAGTTATGGCGGGGGGGGGACCCAGTACTTC.

This chain joins TRBV29-1 and TRBJ2-3, with D uncertain. CDR1 is SQVTM and CDR2 is ANQGSEA in the germline V gene. V lost 4 bases and J lost 4, with 12 bases in between. The CDR3 totals 13 residues. CDR3 in DNA: TGCAGCGTTGTCCCCGTACATTCAGATACGCAGTATTTT. The encoded protein is CSVVPVHSDTQYF.

The chain combines TRBV11-2 with TRBJ2-2; TRBD1 is a possible D gene (6 bases). This CDR3 comprises 15 residues. Deletions cut 1 base from V and 4 bases from J, with 10 bases between. Germline V gene data show CDR1 as SGHAT and CDR2 as FQNNGV. The CDR3: CASSLGQGRTGELFF. In DNA form, the CDR3 reads TGTGCCAGCAGCTTAGGTCAGGGGCGCACCGGGGAGCTGTTTTTT. Full variable domain (outside the CDR3, taken from reference TRBV11-2 and TRBJ2-2): EAGVAQSPRYKIIEKRQSVAFWCNPISGHATLYWYQQILGQGPKLLIQFQNNGVVDDSQLPKDRFSAERLKGVDSTLKIQPAKLEDSAVYLCASSLGQGRTGELFFGEGSRLTVL.

The V call is TRBV7-2, the J call TRBJ1-2; no reliable D call. Germline CDR1 and CDR2: SGHTA and FQGNSA. The germline V and J ends were trimmed by 2 bases and 4 bases, with 11 bases remaining between them. The CDR3 totals 14 residues. The CDR3 DNA reads TGTGCCAGCAGCTTAAACAGCGGATCCTATGGCTACACCTTC. Encoded protein: CASSLNSGSYGYTF. The full variable domain, in which reference TRBV7-2 and TRBJ1-2 provide the parts outside the CDR3, is GAGVSQSPSNKVTEKGKDVELRCDPISGHTALYWYRQSLGQGLEFLIYFQGNSAPDKSGLPSDRFSAERTGGSVSTLTIQRTQQEDSAVYLCASSLNSGSYGYTFGSGTRLTVV.

Concerning this clone: Other DNA sequences in the same sample also yield this CDR3. The rearrangement joins TRBV3-1 (or the pseudogene TRBV3-2) to TRBJ1-1; 7 bases agree with TRBD1. V gave up 3 bases and J gave up 8 bases; unmatched junction bases: 3. CDR3 length equals 12 residues. CDR1 is LGHDT and CDR2 is YNNKEL in the germline V gene (reference sequence). CDR3 in amino acids: CASSQWTGEAFF. In nucleotides, the CDR3 is TGTGCCAGCAGCCAGTGGACAGGCGAAGCTTTCTTT.

The J gene is TRBJ2-2, the V gene TRBV24-1; no reliable D call. The CDR3 spans 14 residues. The germline CDR1 and CDR2 sequences are KGHDR and SFDVKD. Deletions cut 3 bases from V and 1 base from J, with 5 bases between. The CDR3 coding sequence is TGTGCCACCAGTGATCCAGAGAACACCGGGGAGCTGTTTTTT. It yields the protein CATSDPENTGELFF.

Only one count was recorded for this clone. The genes are TRBV27 and TRBJ2-3; no firm D call. V lost 2 bases and J lost 1, with 7 bases in between. This CDR3 spans 14 amino acids. The germline V gene has CDR1 MNHEY and CDR2 SMNVEV (reference sequence). Here the CDR3 reads CASSLKPGTDTQYF. The CDR3 DNA follows: TGTGCCAGCAGTTTAAAGCCGGGCACAGATACGCAGTATTTT.

The V and J genes are TRBV6-5 and TRBJ1-5; no clear D gene. The CDR3 is 15 residues long. Germline CDR1 and CDR2: MNHEY and SVGAGI. V lost 7 bases and J lost 0, with 13 bases in between. In DNA, the CDR3 is TGTGCCAGCAACACCCGTCGGGTTAGCAATCAGCCCCAGCATTTT. It codes for CASNTRRVSNQPQHF.

The chain has TRBV7-6 and TRBJ1-6; TRBD1 agrees at 8 bases. The CDR3 spans 18 residues. The junction had 9 bases not matched to a gene; V was cut back by 5 bases and J by 0 bases. From germline, CDR1 is SGHVS and CDR2 FNYEAQ. The CDR3 region has the DNA TGTGCCAGCAGCCCCGACAGGGGTCCGAGCTCCTATAATTCACCCCTCCACTTT. Protein product: CASSPDRGPSSYNSPLHF.

This chain links TRBV28 with TRBJ1-6; possible D gene TRBD1, 5 bases. The germline gives CDR1 MDHEN, CDR2 SYDVKM. The V gene lost 6 bases and the J gene lost 6 bases, with 12 bases spanning the gap. The CDR3 covers 14 residues. Here the CDR3 reads CASSGGAVNSPLHF. In DNA form, the CDR3 reads TGTGCCAGCAGCGGAGGGGCGGTTAATTCACCCCTCCACTTT. The variable domain in full, completed from reference TRBV28 and TRBJ1-6, reads DVKVTQSSRYLVKRTGEKVFLECVQDMDHENMFWYRQDPGLGLRLIYFSYDVKMKEKGDIPEGYSVSREKKERFSLILESASTNQTSMYLCASSGGAVNSPLHFGNGTRLTVT.

The V gene is TRBV19, the J gene TRBJ2-1; 10 positions agree with TRBD2. CDR3 size: 15 residues. J lost 7 bases, V lost 2 bases, and 5 bases had no gene match. In germline, CDR1 is LNHDA, CDR2 SQIVND (reference sequence). CDR3 DNA sequence: TGTGCCAGTAGTATACCAGCGGGGGGGTGGAATGAGCAGTTCTTC. Amino acid sequence: CASSIPAGGWNEQFF. The full variable domain, its missing parts supplied by reference TRBV19 and TRBJ2-1, is DGGITQSPKYLFRKEGQNVTLSCEQNLNHDAMYWYRQDPGQGLRLIYYSQIVNDFQKGDIAEGYSVSREKKESFPLTVTSAQKNPTAFYLCASSIPAGGWNEQFFGPGTRLTVL.

The gene calls are TRBV18 and TRBJ2-7, with D maybe TRBD1 (6 bases). This CDR3 region has 18 residues. Trimming shortened V by 6 bases and J by 6 bases, and 30 bases separated the two germline ends. Germline lookup yields CDR1 KGHSH and CDR2 LQKENI. This CDR3 is CASSRRMTDSLVSAEQYF. The DNA of the CDR3 is TGTGCCAGCTCTCGACGCATGACGGACAGCCTGGTGAGCGCCGAGCAGTACTTC.

The gene calls are TRBV10-1 and TRBJ2-1, with 7 bases lining up with TRBD1. Losses at the gene ends were 1 base for V and 9 bases for J; bases not matched to a gene: 3. Germline CDR1 WNHNN, CDR2 SYGVQD (reference sequence). The CDR3 is made up of 13 amino acids. The CDR3 coding sequence is TGCGCCAGCAGTGAGTTGACAGGGCCTGAGCAGTTCTTC. Amino acid sequence: CASSELTGPEQFF.